The 24 T cell receptor beta chains presented below share a single source sample, sequenced in a study of blood T cell repertoires in COVID-19 (dated by TCRdb to 2018 to 2020). The library was produced with the immunoSEQ multiplex PCR assay. The source is immuneACCESS, and TCRdb retained only in-frame sequences with V and J called. Part of the clones is not carried over; for the studies checked, unresolved V genes explain less than half of this, and the remainder is unexplained. The sample data list about 170,000 clones, and roughly 86% of these were observed just once. The top ten clones comprise roughly 2.4% of the sample. Sequenced material: peripheral blood. The origin of the receptors is a woman at least 80 years old with COVID-19, enrolled during active disease.

For the CDR3, the DNA is TGTGCCACGTTACGACTAGCGGGGACGTCCTACGAGCAGTACTTC. Protein: CATLRLAGTSYEQYF. This sequence joins TRBV7-9 and TRBJ2-7, with TRBD2 matching over 11 bases. Losses at the gene ends were 10 bases for V and 1 base for J; bases not matched to a gene: 9. Germline V lookup: CDR1 SEHNR, CDR2 FQNEAQ (reference sequence). The CDR3 runs to 15 residues.

This clone was counted between two and nine times. The gene calls are TRBV7-8 and TRBJ1-5; D gene ambiguous. V shed 5 bases and J shed 0 bases, with 17 bases lying between them. Looked up from germline, CDR1 is SGHVS and CDR2 is FQNEAQ. This CDR3 spans 17 amino acids. This CDR3 is CASSPSRVTFSNQPQHF. The CDR3 bases are TGTGCCAGCAGCCCTAGTAGAGTCACTTTTAGCAATCAGCCCCAGCATTTT. Looking up the rest from reference TRBV7-8 and TRBJ1-5 gives the full variable domain: GAGVSQSPRYKVAKRGQDVALRCDPISGHVSLFWYQQALGQGPEFLTYFQNEAQLDKSGLPSDRFFAERPEGSVSTLKIQRTQQEDSAVYLCASSPSRVTFSNQPQHFGDGTRLSIL.

This rearrangement joins TRBV19 to TRBJ1-5; 9 positions agree with TRBD1. From germline, CDR1 is LNHDA and CDR2 SQIVND (reference sequence). V gave up 6 bases and J gave up 4 bases; unmatched junction bases: 7. There are 15 residues in the CDR3. The CDR3 protein is CASRLQGAINQPQHF. The DNA for the CDR3 is TGTGCCAGTAGGCTACAGGGGGCAATTAATCAGCCCCAGCATTTT.

The rearrangement joins TRBV29-1 to TRBJ2-3, with D possibly matching TRBD2 (6 bases). CDR1 is SQVTM and CDR2 is ANQGSEA in the germline V gene. Trimming took off 4 bases at V and 0 bases at J, with 11 bases between the two ends. CDR3 size: 14 residues. The CDR3 reads CSVATSQSTDTQYF. DNA for the CDR3: TGCAGCGTTGCCACTAGCCAAAGCACAGATACGCAGTATTTT.

V and J are TRBV18 and TRBJ1-3; D is possibly TRBD1 (6 bases). V was cut by 2 bases and J by 7 bases, with 18 bases left in between. This CDR3 spans 16 amino acids. Germline CDR1 is KGHSH and CDR2 is LQKENI. The CDR3 spells CASSPWTAAGWNTIYF. In nucleotides, the CDR3 is TGTGCCAGCTCACCATGGACAGCGGCAGGGTGGAACACCATATATTTT.

J is TRBJ2-2 and V is TRBV27; 7 bases map to TRBD1. Germline V lookup: CDR1 MNHEY, CDR2 SMNVEV (reference sequence). The CDR3 runs to 15 residues. V shed 5 bases and J 6 bases; nucleotides not matched to a gene: 9. Here the CDR3 DNA reads TGTGCCAGCAGTCTAGGGGGCGCGTACTCCGGGGAGCTGTTTTTT. Protein: CASSLGGAYSGELFF.

The rearrangement uses TRBV21-1 and TRBJ2-5; the table's D call, TRBD2, has no DNA check behind it. TRBV21-1 is described as a pseudogene. The CDR3 contains 17 residues. CDR3 sequence reads: CASSKVAGKKYQETQYF. In DNA, the CDR3 is TGTGCCAGCAGCAAAGTTGCGGGAAAGAAGTACCAAGAGACCCAGTACTTC.

The rearrangement uses TRBV10-3 and TRBJ1-3, with no clear D. The CDR3 has 11 amino acids. Germline loops: CDR1 ENHRY, CDR2 SYGVKD. V gave up 4 bases and J gave up 8 bases, with 6 bases separating them. In DNA form, the CDR3 reads TGTGCCATCAGTGCTAGTGACACCATATATTTT. This sequence encodes CAISASDTIYF.

The V call is TRBV5-4, the J call TRBJ2-7; 7 bases are shared with TRBD1. This CDR3 comprises 15 residues. V lost 4 bases and J lost 1; bases outside the gene matches: 8. The germline V gene has CDR1 SGHNT and CDR2 YYREEE (reference sequence). The CDR3 region is CASSTGGQVSYEQYF. CDR3 DNA: TGTGCCAGCAGCACCGGCGGACAGGTTTCCTACGAGCAGTACTTC. Based on the CDR3 plus reference TRBV5-4 and TRBJ2-7, the full variable domain is ETGVTQSPTHLIKTRGQQVTLRCSSQSGHNTVSWYQQALGQGPQFIFQYYREEENGRGNFPPRFSGLQFPNYSSELNVNALELDDSALYLCASSTGGQVSYEQYFGPGTRLTVT.

The chain couples TRBV13 to TRBJ1-2, with 8 bases that match TRBD1. Germline values: CDR1 PRHDT, CDR2 FYEKMQ (reference sequence). The CDR3 covers 14 residues. The J segment lost 4 bases and the V segment lost 5 bases, leaving 6 bases of the junction unmatched. The CDR3 DNA sequence: TGTGCCAGCAGCACCGTAGGACAGGGCTATGGCTACACCTTC. This codes for CASSTVGQGYGYTF.

This clone was found a few times. The chain is built from TRBV6-5 and TRBJ1-6; 8 bases align to TRBD1. This CDR3 spans 14 amino acids. With V trimmed by 6 bases and J by 10 bases, 8 bases remained unmatched. Germline V lookup: CDR1 MNHEY, CDR2 SVGAGI. The DNA of the CDR3 is TGTGCCAGCAGCCGGACAGGGAATATCTCACCCCTCCACTTT. Protein product: CASSRTGNISPLHF.

The chain carries TRBV15 and TRBJ1-5; no definite D call. This CDR3 is 15 amino acids long. Looked up from germline, CDR1 is LNHNV and CDR2 is YYDKDF (reference sequence). Trimming cost V 5 bases and J 10 bases, with 21 bases left between them. The CDR3 spells CATSSRASGLGPQHF. CDR3 sequence (DNA): TGTGCCACCAGCTCGAGAGCATCGGGGTTGGGTCCCCAGCATTTT.

V is TRBV7-3 and J is TRBJ2-4, with D perhaps TRBD1 (5 bases). CDR1 is SGHTA, CDR2 FQGTGA, per germline. CDR3 length: 15 residues. Trimming removed 5 bases at V and 7 bases at J, with 18 bases between. The CDR3 region has the DNA TGTGCCAGCAGCCCAGAAGCGACAGTTGGCAACATTCAGTACTTC. This gives the protein CASSPEATVGNIQYF. The full variable domain, completed using reference TRBV7-3 and TRBJ2-4, is GAGVSQTPSNKVTEKGKYVELRCDPISGHTALYWYRQSLGQGPEFLIYFQGTGAADDSGLPNDRFFAVRPEGSVSTLKIQRTERGDSAVYLCASSPEATVGNIQYFGAGTRLSVL.

The chain carries TRBV7-6 and TRBJ2-7, with 8 bases aligning to TRBD1. The CDR3 has 15 residues. V lost 1 base, J lost 6 bases, and 8 bases stayed unmatched. The germline V gene has CDR1 SGHVS and CDR2 FNYEAQ. CDR3 nucleotides: TGTGCCAGCAGCTTAGAGGACAGGGTGATCTTCGAGCAGTACTTC. This encodes CASSLEDRVIFEQYF.

This chain connects TRBV2 to TRBJ1-1, with D unclear. Germline V gene data show CDR1 as SNHLY and CDR2 as FYNNEI. The CDR3 extends over 13 amino acids. Trimming left V 1 base short and J 1 base short, with 4 bases between. The CDR3 DNA reads as TGTGCCAGCAGTGAAGAACAGAACACTGAAGCTTTCTTT. This encodes CASSEEQNTEAFF. The complete variable domain, with remaining parts taken from reference TRBV2 and TRBJ1-1, reads EPEVTQTPSHQVTQMGQEVILRCVPISNHLYFYWYRQILGQKVEFLVSFYNNEISEKSEIFDDQFSVERPDGSNFTLKIRSTKLEDSAMYFCASSEEQNTEAFFGQGTRLTVV.

The chain recombines TRBV6-5 with TRBJ2-1, with 7 bases fitting TRBD2. Germline V gene sequence: CDR1 MNHEY, CDR2 SVGAGI. This CDR3 is built from 13 residues. After removal of 5 bases from V and 10 bases from J, the junction contained 8 bases not matched to a gene. The DNA for the CDR3 is TGTGCCAGCAGTATTGGGGAGGGAAAGGAGCAGTTCTTC. Its protein is CASSIGEGKEQFF.

The chain recombines TRBV2 with TRBJ1-1; the D is unclear. Trimming removed 7 bases from V and 4 bases from J, with 13 bases in between. Germline V lookup: CDR1 SNHLY, CDR2 FYNNEI. This CDR3 is built from 13 residues. The CDR3 is CASNLGGATEAFF. DNA of the CDR3: TGTGCCAGCAACCTGGGAGGAGCCACTGAAGCTTTCTTT. The full variable domain, with the rest looked up from reference TRBV2 and TRBJ1-1, is EPEVTQTPSHQVTQMGQEVILRCVPISNHLYFYWYRQILGQKVEFLVSFYNNEISEKSEIFDDQFSVERPDGSNFTLKIRSTKLEDSAMYFCASNLGGATEAFFGQGTRLTVV.

This clone was recorded a few times. This rearrangement joins TRBV19 to TRBJ1-1; D uncertain. The CDR3 totals 14 residues. Germline V CDR1 and CDR2: LNHDA, SQIVND (reference sequence). V gave up 7 bases and J gave up 0 bases, with 12 bases separating them. The CDR3 bases are TGTGCCAGTAAAGAGTCCCTCTTGAACACTGAAGCTTTCTTT. It specifies CASKESLLNTEAFF.

The chain combines TRBV6-1 with TRBJ1-2; D remains unclear. The CDR3 sequence is 17 residues long. The V and J ends lost 1 base and 5 bases respectively, with 20 bases between them. Germline V lookup: CDR1 MNHNS, CDR2 SASEGT. The CDR3 spells CASSEVRALEVRYGYTF. CDR3 nucleotide sequence: TGTGCCAGCAGTGAAGTCAGAGCCCTTGAGGTTCGGTATGGCTACACCTTC.

This sequence joins TRBV3-1 (or the pseudogene TRBV3-2) and TRBJ2-5, with D maybe TRBD2 (5 bases). Germline CDR1 LGHDT, CDR2 YNNKEL (reference sequence). CDR3 length: 15 residues. The germline V and J ends were trimmed by 3 bases and 4 bases, with 15 bases remaining between them. The CDR3 DNA follows: TGTGCCAGCAGCCACGCAGGAGCTAGCAGAGAGACCCAGTACTTC. It codes for CASSHAGASRETQYF.

The genes are TRBV4-3 and TRBJ2-3, with 7 positions matching TRBD1. V was pared by 1 base and J by 1 base, with 2 bases of the junction left unmatched. The CDR3 sequence is 15 residues long. Germline V gene data show CDR1 as LGHNA and CDR2 as YSLEER. Here the CDR3 DNA reads TGCGCCAGCAGCCAAGGACAGGGACGCACAGATACGCAGTATTTT. It yields the protein CASSQGQGRTDTQYF.

This sequence joins TRBV18 and TRBJ2-1, with 8 bases fitting TRBD1. Trimming removed 0 bases from V and 6 bases from J; junction bases left unmatched: 10. Germline CDR1 and CDR2: KGHSH and LQKENI. This CDR3 is built from 17 residues. CDR3 in amino acids: CASSPPRGQGVANEQFF. The CDR3 nucleotides read TGTGCCAGCTCACCACCGCGTGGACAGGGTGTAGCCAATGAGCAGTTCTTC.

The rearrangement uses TRBV6-5 and TRBJ1-5; D is possibly TRBD1 (5 bases). V dropped 7 bases and J dropped 4 bases, with 14 bases sitting between them. Germline loops: CDR1 MNHEY, CDR2 SVGAGI. This CDR3 spans 14 amino acids. The CDR3 is CASKSGSRNQPQHF. The CDR3 coding sequence is TGTGCCAGCAAATCAGGGTCTCGAAATCAGCCCCAGCATTTT.

The chain has TRBV2 and TRBJ1-2, with 7 bases matching TRBD1. The junction had 2 bases not matched to a gene; V was cut back by 7 bases and J by 3 bases. The CDR3 sequence is 12 residues long. CDR1 SNHLY and CDR2 FYNNEI come from the germline V gene. The CDR3 sequence is CASKGTDYGYTF. CDR3 sequence (DNA): TGTGCCAGCAAAGGGACAGACTATGGCTACACCTTC.